Shown below are 30 T cell receptor beta chains from a single sample sequenced in a study of PD-1 blockade in classical Hodgkin lymphoma. Clones were read by immunoSEQ multiplex PCR, and TCRdb kept only the in-frame ones, dropping some. The top ten clones hold just under 30% of a sample with about 24,000 clones, 72% of them seen once. The sample's time point: cycle 4 day 1 (C4D1), after more than 5 weeks of nivolumab. All patients experienced relapse after autologous stem cell transplantation, and brentuximab vedotin exposure was variable. The sequencing here drew on peripheral blood mononuclear cells (PBMCs), taken before the fourth cycle of nivolumab. These receptors originate from a human donor with classical Hodgkin lymphoma.

This clone was observed a handful of times. The chain combines TRBV28 with TRBJ2-1, with 7 bases identical to TRBD1. CDR1 and CDR2 (germline): MDHEN, SYDVKM. Germline trimming cut 5 bases from V and 5 bases from J; bases unmatched to any gene: 12. This CDR3 comprises 16 residues. CDR3 protein: CASSATGTEGDNEQFF. In DNA form, the CDR3 reads TGTGCCAGCAGTGCCACCGGGACAGAGGGGGACAATGAGCAGTTCTTC.

This clone was counted a few times. The V call is TRBV7-2, the J call TRBJ2-1; 9 positions agree with TRBD2. Germline V gene sequence: CDR1 SGHTA, CDR2 FQGNSA. The length of the CDR3 is 16 residues. V shed 0 bases, J shed 6 bases, and the junction held 6 bases outside the gene matches. CDR3 DNA: TGTGCCAGCAGCTTAGCATCGGCGGGGGGGCCCAATGAGCAGTTCTTC. Protein: CASSLASAGGPNEQFF.

The V and J genes are TRBV20-1 and TRBJ2-7; unclear D gene. Trimming cost V 6 bases and J 3 bases, with 9 bases left between them. CDR1 is DFQATT, CDR2 SNEGSKA, per germline (reference sequence). This CDR3 is built from 11 residues. For the CDR3, the DNA is TGCAGTGCCTCAGAGAACTACGAGCAGTACTTC. This translates into CSASENYEQYF.

Here the CDR3 DNA reads TGTGCCATCTCTTTCTCACCTCAGGAGACCCAGTACTTC. Translation gives CAISFSPQETQYF. This sequence joins TRBV10-3 and TRBJ2-5, with D uncertain. The CDR3 is 13 residues long. Germline CDR1 reads ENHRY; CDR2 reads SYGVKD. Trimming removed 8 bases from V and 5 bases from J, with 15 bases in between.

The V gene is TRBV10-3, the J gene TRBJ2-5; 7 bases align to TRBD2. This CDR3 contains 13 residues. Trimming took 10 bases from V and 4 from J; bases not matched to a gene: 9. Germline loops: CDR1 ENHRY, CDR2 SYGVKD. CDR3 loop: CATRRGEGETQYF. In nucleotides, the CDR3 is TGTGCCACCCGTAGAGGGGAGGGAGAGACCCAGTACTTC.

Sample share makes this clone medium-sized (0.01 to 0.1%). The CDR3 DNA follows: TGTGCCAGCAGTTTAGGGGGTGCCTATGGCTACACCTTC. Residues: CASSLGGAYGYTF. V gene TRBV28 combines with J gene TRBJ1-2, with a tentative D call TRBD1 (5 bases). The CDR3 contains 13 residues. Germline CDR1 MDHEN, CDR2 SYDVKM. Trimming took off 2 bases at V and 4 bases at J, with 8 bases between the two ends.

A word on this clone: In the same sample, other DNA sequences code for this CDR3. This chain connects TRBV28 to TRBJ1-5, with unresolved D. The germline V gene encodes CDR1 MDHEN and CDR2 SYDVKM. The V end was cut by 2 bases, the J end by 1 base, with 9 bases between. The CDR3 length is 15 residues. As DNA, the CDR3 is TGTGCCAGCAGTTTAAGTGGCGGGAGCAATCAGCCCCAGCATTTT. Its protein is CASSLSGGSNQPQHF. The full variable domain, with the rest looked up from reference TRBV28 and TRBJ1-5, is DVKVTQSSRYLVKRTGEKVFLECVQDMDHENMFWYRQDPGLGLRLIYFSYDVKMKEKGDIPEGYSVSREKKERFSLILESASTNQTSMYLCASSLSGGSNQPQHFGDGTRLSIL.

The rearrangement joins TRBV15 to TRBJ2-7, with unresolved D. The ends were cut back, 0 bases at V and 0 bases at J, with 9 bases in the middle. The CDR3 consists of 15 residues. Germline loops: CDR1 LNHNV, CDR2 YYDKDF (reference sequence). Written as DNA, the CDR3 is TGTGCCACCAGCAGAGATAGGGTTAGCTCCTACGAGCAGTACTTC. Protein sequence: CATSRDRVSSYEQYF.

The chain uses TRBV6-6 and TRBJ1-1; 9 bases align to TRBD1. The V segment lost 5 bases and the J segment 4 bases; nucleotides outside the gene matches: 8. This CDR3 spans 15 amino acids. Per the germline V gene, CDR1 is MNHNY and CDR2 is SVGAGI (reference sequence). The CDR3 DNA reads as TGTGCCAGCAGTGAGGACAGGGGCCCGGTCACTGAAGCTTTCTTT. Protein product: CASSEDRGPVTEAFF.

This clone was recorded at least ten times. This rearrangement joins TRBV6-1 to TRBJ2-7; 7 nucleotides match TRBD1. In germline, CDR1 is MNHNS, CDR2 SASEGT. CDR3 length: 12 amino acids. CDR3 region: CATRGSSYEQYV. The DNA of the CDR3 is TGTGCTACCAGGGGGAGCTCCTACGAGCAGTACGTC.

The genes are TRBV4-2 and TRBJ2-2; TRBD2 matches at 9 bases. The V gene end was trimmed by 0 bases and the J gene end by 5 bases; junction bases not matched to a gene: 10. The CDR3 runs to 18 residues. CDR1 is LGHNA and CDR2 is YNFKEQ in the germline V gene. The CDR3 DNA sequence: TGTGCCAGCAGCCAAGATCCGGCGTCTGCGGGGGGGACCGGGGAGCTGTTTTTT. Translation gives CASSQDPASAGGTGELFF.

J is TRBJ2-7 and V is TRBV19, with D perhaps TRBD1 (6 bases). This CDR3 comprises 15 residues. Trimming took 5 bases from V and 0 from J, leaving 14 bases between them. Looked up from germline, CDR1 is LNHDA and CDR2 is SQIVND (reference sequence). CDR3 residues: CASSQDTRGSYEQYF. In DNA, the CDR3 is TGTGCCAGTAGTCAAGACACCAGGGGCTCCTACGAGCAGTACTTC. The full variable domain, completed using reference TRBV19 and TRBJ2-7, is DGGITQSPKYLFRKEGQNVTLSCEQNLNHDAMYWYRQDPGQGLRLIYYSQIVNDFQKGDIAEGYSVSREKKESFPLTVTSAQKNPTAFYLCASSQDTRGSYEQYFGPGTRLTVT.

J is TRBJ1-4 and V is TRBV4-3; D may be TRBD1 (5 bases). CDR1 is LGHNA, CDR2 YSLEER, per germline. The length of the CDR3 is 15 residues. The V and J ends lost 5 bases and 3 bases respectively, with 13 bases between them. The CDR3 coding sequence is TGCGCCAGCAGCGGGGGTGGGGCGGCTAATGAAAAACTGTTTTTT. Encoded protein: CASSGGGAANEKLFF.

The table lists this clone with a few counts. This chain connects TRBV18 to TRBJ1-5, with TRBD1 matching 9 bases. The CDR3 sequence is 16 residues long. CDR1 and CDR2 (germline): KGHSH, LQKENI. The J segment lost 4 bases and the V segment lost 6 bases, leaving 10 bases of the junction unmatched. Here the CDR3 DNA reads TGTGCCAGCTCGGGACAGGGCGCCGCCAATAATCAGCCCCAGCATTTT. Amino acid sequence: CASSGQGAANNQPQHF.

This sequence joins TRBV28 and TRBJ2-7, with D unresolved. The CDR3 is made up of 11 amino acids. The germline gives CDR1 MDHEN, CDR2 SYDVKM. Trimming cost V 0 bases and J 4 bases, with 1 base left between them. CDR3 sequence (DNA): TGTGCCAGCAGTTTATGGTACGAGCAGTACTTC. Its protein product is CASSLWYEQYF.

This clone came up once. The chain couples TRBV4-2 to TRBJ1-3; D possibly corresponds to TRBD1 (6 bases). This CDR3 is 16 amino acids long. Between the trimmed V and J ends, which lost 1 base and 2 bases, there was a span of 12 bases. The germline V gene encodes CDR1 LGHNA and CDR2 YNFKEQ. The CDR3 spells CASSQAAGAAGNTIYF. CDR3 DNA sequence: TGTGCCAGCAGCCAAGCAGCGGGGGCGGCTGGAAACACCATATATTTT.

The chain links TRBV6-1 to TRBJ2-2; 8 bases match TRBD2. The CDR3 is made up of 15 amino acids. Trimming took 2 bases from V and 1 from J; bases not matched to a gene: 0. Looked up from germline, CDR1 is MNHNS and CDR2 is SASEGT. The CDR3 region is CASSELAGNTGELFF. CDR3 DNA sequence: TGTGCCAGCAGTGAACTAGCGGGGAACACCGGGGAGCTGTTTTTT.

This clone was detected a few times. This rearrangement joins TRBV27 to TRBJ2-5; maybe TRBD2 (7 bases). The CDR3 has 14 residues. The germline V gene has CDR1 MNHEY and CDR2 SMNVEV (reference sequence). Trimming removed 5 bases from V and 5 bases from J, with 15 bases in between. CDR3 in amino acids: CASSRRGGGETQYF. CDR3 sequence (DNA): TGTGCCAGCAGTAGAAGGGGGGGCGGGGAGACCCAGTACTTC.

V is TRBV5-5 and J is TRBJ2-3; TRBD2 matches at 12 bases. Per the germline V gene, CDR1 is SGHKS and CDR2 is YYEKEE (reference sequence). J gave up 3 bases and V 4 bases, and 9 bases lay outside the gene matches. The CDR3 has 17 amino acids. CDR3 amino acids: CASSPPLAGGLTDTQYF. The CDR3 DNA follows: TGTGCCAGCAGCCCTCCCCTAGCGGGGGGGCTTACAGATACGCAGTATTTT. Looking up the rest from reference TRBV5-5 and TRBJ2-3 gives the full variable domain: DAGVTQSPTHLIKTRGQQVTLRCSPISGHKSVSWYQQVLGQGPQFIFQYYEKEERGRGNFPDRFSARQFPNYSSELNVNALLLGDSALYLCASSPPLAGGLTDTQYFGPGTRLTVL.

The rearrangement joins TRBV6-6 to TRBJ1-2; 7 nucleotides align to TRBD1. This CDR3 spans 13 amino acids. Germline CDR1 reads MNHNY; CDR2 reads SVGAGI (reference sequence). V lost 2 bases and J lost 6; bases outside the gene matches: 3. CDR3 protein: CASSYLDRNGYTF. CDR3 sequence (DNA): TGTGCCAGCAGTTACCTGGACAGGAATGGCTACACCTTC.

The V call is TRBV19, the J call TRBJ2-2; no reliable D call. Per germline, CDR1 LNHDA and CDR2 SQIVND (reference sequence). With 7 bases removed from V and 6 bases from J, the gap between germline ends came to 15 bases. CDR3 length: 14 amino acids. CDR3 sequence: CASILVPPPGELFF. In DNA, the CDR3 is TGTGCCAGTATTTTGGTACCTCCTCCCGGGGAGCTGTTTTTT.

This clone has just one count. J is TRBJ2-7 and V is TRBV14, with D hard to call. Trimming cost V 0 bases and J 1 base, with 19 bases left between them. CDR1 SGHDN and CDR2 FVKESK come from the germline V gene. CDR3 length: 18 residues. The CDR3 DNA reads TGTGCCAGCAGCCAAGATTACGGGTCCGGCGAAAGATCCTACGAGCAGTACTTC. This codes for CASSQDYGSGERSYEQYF.

CDR3 nucleotides: TGCAGCGTTGAGGGGTTTAATTTCGGGGAGCAGTTCTTC. Amino acids: CSVEGFNFGEQFF. V gene TRBV29-1 combines with J gene TRBJ2-1, with D unresolved. Per germline, CDR1 SQVTM and CDR2 ANQGSEA. The CDR3 runs to 13 residues. V was cut by 3 bases and J by 10 bases, with 16 bases left in between.

This clone showed up just a few times. The chain recombines TRBV10-1 with TRBJ1-6; no clear D. V lost 3 bases and J 10 bases, leaving 7 bases between the germline ends. The CDR3 covers 12 residues. CDR1 is WNHNN and CDR2 is SYGVQD in the germline V gene (reference sequence). CDR3 nucleotides: TGCGCCAGCAGTGAAGAAGGGTCACCCCTCCACTTT. Encoded protein: CASSEEGSPLHF.

This clone came up many times. This chain connects TRBV6-5 to TRBJ1-1, with TRBD1 as a possible D gene (6 bases). Between the trimmed V and J ends, which lost 3 bases and 1 base, there was a span of 9 bases. The CDR3 totals 14 residues. Germline-derived CDR1 and CDR2 are MNHEY and SVGAGI. The CDR3 loop is CASSYGRGNTEAFF. The CDR3 DNA sequence: TGTGCCAGCAGTTATGGCAGGGGGAACACTGAAGCTTTCTTT.

The chain joins TRBV28 to TRBJ1-1, with no clear D. The CDR3 runs 14 residues. The V gene lost 3 bases and the J gene lost 0 bases, with 8 bases spanning the gap. CDR1 is MDHEN and CDR2 is SYDVKM in the germline V gene. CDR3 in amino acids: CASSFGGLNTEAFF. The CDR3 DNA is TGTGCCAGCAGTTTTGGAGGGCTGAACACTGAAGCTTTCTTT. Using reference TRBV28 and TRBJ1-1 for the parts outside the CDR3, the full variable domain is DVKVTQSSRYLVKRTGEKVFLECVQDMDHENMFWYRQDPGLGLRLIYFSYDVKMKEKGDIPEGYSVSREKKERFSLILESASTNQTSMYLCASSFGGLNTEAFFGQGTRLTVV.

V usage is TRBV5-5 and J usage is TRBJ1-6; 8 bases are a match to TRBD1. Trimming took 0 bases from V and 8 from J; bases not matched to a gene: 4. CDR1 and CDR2 (germline): SGHKS, YYEKEE (reference sequence). This CDR3 region has 15 residues. CDR3 protein: CASSLDGTGHSPLHF. For the CDR3, the DNA is TGTGCCAGCAGCTTGGATGGGACAGGCCATTCACCCCTCCACTTT.

This sequence joins TRBV6-1 and TRBJ2-3, with a weak D call TRBD2 (7 bases). V lost 11 bases and J lost 0, with 15 bases in between. The germline V gene encodes CDR1 MNHNS and CDR2 SASEGT. This CDR3 region has 14 residues. This chain's CDR3 is CAWGGGGSTDTQYF. The CDR3 region has the DNA TGTGCCTGGGGAGGGGGGGGCAGCACAGATACGCAGTATTTT.

The chain has TRBV6-6 and TRBJ1-4; D may be TRBD1 (5 bases). Trimming cost V 5 bases and J 8 bases, with 12 bases left between them. This CDR3 contains 13 residues. In germline, CDR1 is MNHNY, CDR2 SVGAGI (reference sequence). DNA for the CDR3: TGTGCCAGCAGTCCGACAGCTCCAGAAAAACTGTTTTTT. It encodes CASSPTAPEKLFF.

This chain uses TRBV5-1 with TRBJ2-4; 8 bases are a match to TRBD2. The length of the CDR3 is 15 residues. The V and J ends lost 4 bases and 8 bases, in that order; junction bases with no gene match: 11. CDR1 and CDR2 (germline): SGHRS, YFSETQ. The CDR3 reads CASSPEAGGRDIQYF. The DNA for the CDR3 is TGCGCCAGCAGCCCCGAGGCGGGGGGCCGAGACATTCAGTACTTC.